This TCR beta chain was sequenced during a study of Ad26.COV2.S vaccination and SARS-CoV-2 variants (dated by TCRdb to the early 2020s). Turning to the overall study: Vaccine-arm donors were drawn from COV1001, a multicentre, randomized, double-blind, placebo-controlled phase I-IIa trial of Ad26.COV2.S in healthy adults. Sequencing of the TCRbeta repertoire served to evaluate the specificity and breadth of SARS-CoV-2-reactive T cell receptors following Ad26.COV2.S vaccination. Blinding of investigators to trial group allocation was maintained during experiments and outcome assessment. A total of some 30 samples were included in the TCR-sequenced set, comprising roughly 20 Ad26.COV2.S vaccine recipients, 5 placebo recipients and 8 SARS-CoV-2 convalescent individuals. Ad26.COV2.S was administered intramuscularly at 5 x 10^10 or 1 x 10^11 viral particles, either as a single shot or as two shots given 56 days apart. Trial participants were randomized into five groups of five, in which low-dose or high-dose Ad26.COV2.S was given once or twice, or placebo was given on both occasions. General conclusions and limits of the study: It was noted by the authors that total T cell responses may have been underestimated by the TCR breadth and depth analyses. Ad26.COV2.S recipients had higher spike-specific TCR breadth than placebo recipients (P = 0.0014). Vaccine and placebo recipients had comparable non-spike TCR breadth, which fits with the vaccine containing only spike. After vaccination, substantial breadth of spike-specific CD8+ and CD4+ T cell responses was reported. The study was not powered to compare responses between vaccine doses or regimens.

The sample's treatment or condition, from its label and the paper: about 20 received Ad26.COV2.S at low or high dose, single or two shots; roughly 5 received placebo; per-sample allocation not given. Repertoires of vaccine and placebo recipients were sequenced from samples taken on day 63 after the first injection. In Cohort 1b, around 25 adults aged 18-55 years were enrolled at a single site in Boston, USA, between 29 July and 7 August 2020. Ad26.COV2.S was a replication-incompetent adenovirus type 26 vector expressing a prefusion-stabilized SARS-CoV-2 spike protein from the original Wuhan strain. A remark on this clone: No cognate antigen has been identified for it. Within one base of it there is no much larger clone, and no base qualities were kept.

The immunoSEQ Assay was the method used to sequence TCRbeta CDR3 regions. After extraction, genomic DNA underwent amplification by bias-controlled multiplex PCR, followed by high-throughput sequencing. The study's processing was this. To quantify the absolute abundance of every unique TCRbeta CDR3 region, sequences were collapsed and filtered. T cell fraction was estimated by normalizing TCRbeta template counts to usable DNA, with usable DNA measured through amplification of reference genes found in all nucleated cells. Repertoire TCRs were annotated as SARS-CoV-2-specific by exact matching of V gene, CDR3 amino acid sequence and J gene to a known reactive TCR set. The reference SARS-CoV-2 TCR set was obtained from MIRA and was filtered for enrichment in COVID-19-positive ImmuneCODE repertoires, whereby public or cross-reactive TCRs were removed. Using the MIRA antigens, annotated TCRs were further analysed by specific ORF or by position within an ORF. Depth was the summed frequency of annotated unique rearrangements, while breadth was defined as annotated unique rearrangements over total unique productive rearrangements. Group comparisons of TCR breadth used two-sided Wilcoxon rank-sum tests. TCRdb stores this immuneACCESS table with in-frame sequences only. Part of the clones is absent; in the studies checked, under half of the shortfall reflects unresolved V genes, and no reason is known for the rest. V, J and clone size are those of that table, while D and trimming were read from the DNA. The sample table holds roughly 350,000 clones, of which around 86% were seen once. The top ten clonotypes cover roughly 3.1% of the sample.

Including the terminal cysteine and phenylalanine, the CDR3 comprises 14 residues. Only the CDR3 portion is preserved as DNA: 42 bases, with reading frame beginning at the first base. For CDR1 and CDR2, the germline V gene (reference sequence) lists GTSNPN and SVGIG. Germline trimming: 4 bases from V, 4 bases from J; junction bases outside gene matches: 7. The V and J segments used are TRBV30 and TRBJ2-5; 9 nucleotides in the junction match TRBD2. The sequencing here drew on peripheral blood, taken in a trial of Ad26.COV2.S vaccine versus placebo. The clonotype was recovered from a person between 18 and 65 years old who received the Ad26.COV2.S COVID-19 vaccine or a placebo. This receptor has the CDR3 CAWTPGGGAETQYF. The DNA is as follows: TGTGCCTGGACCCCCGGCGGGGGGGCAGAGACCCAGTACTTC.